A selection of T cell receptor beta chains follows, all from one sample in a study of OX40 agonist ivuxolimab in advanced cancers. TCRdb keeps only in-frame clones here, not all; method: immunoSEQ multiplex PCR. The sample includes more than 25,000 clones, around nine tenths of them seen just once. Sample: CD4+ or CD8+ T cells sorted from blood, taken in a trial of the OX40 agonist ivuxolimab. All receptors derive from an adult with an advanced solid tumor such as melanoma, head and neck, liver or kidney cancer. Each CDR3 is given with its conserved first and last residue. The D gene is left open where the match is weak. Rows give clone size only sometimes, using once, few, many, or a class for an expanded clone.

d_gene: .
v_gene: TRBV7-3
j_gene: TRBJ2-1
abundance: .
CDR3aa: CASSLLTNSAFNEQFF
CDR3nt: TGTGCCAGCAGCTTACTAACAAACAGCGCTTTCAATGAGCAGTTCTTC

d_gene: .
v_gene: TRBV5-6
j_gene: TRBJ1-2
abundance: .
CDR3aa: CASSFGGGYGYTF
CDR3nt: TGTGCCAGCAGCTTCGGGGGCGGCTATGGCTACACCTTC

d_gene: TRBD2
v_gene: TRBV4-2
j_gene: TRBJ2-2
abundance: .
CDR3aa: CASSQGLGLAGETGELFF
CDR3nt: TGTGCCAGCAGCCAAGGGTTGGGACTAGCGGGAGAGACCGGGGAGCTGTTTTTT

d_gene: TRBD1
v_gene: TRBV15
j_gene: TRBJ2-1
abundance: .
CDR3aa: CATSRTDGQVYNEQFF
CDR3nt: TGTGCCACCAGCAGAACGGATGGACAGGTCTACAATGAGCAGTTCTTC

d_gene: .
v_gene: TRBV29-1
j_gene: TRBJ2-7
abundance: .
CDR3aa: CSVEDALGTYEQYF
CDR3nt: TGCAGCGTTGAGGACGCCCTAGGGACCTACGAGCAGTACTTC

d_gene: .
v_gene: TRBV7-9
j_gene: TRBJ1-3
abundance: .
CDR3aa: CASSRSSGSGNTIYF
CDR3nt: TGTGCCAGCAGCCGTTCCTCAGGGAGCGGAAACACCATATATTTT

d_gene: .
v_gene: TRBV27
j_gene: TRBJ2-7
abundance: .
CDR3aa: CASSPGRVILKQYF
CDR3nt: TGTGCCAGCAGTCCAGGTAGAGTAATCCTCAAGCAGTACTTC

d_gene: .
v_gene: TRBV27
j_gene: TRBJ2-5
abundance: .
CDR3aa: CASSLSGQGGKTQYF
CDR3nt: TGTGCCAGCAGTTTATCAGGGCAGGGGGGGAAGACCCAGTACTTC

d_gene: .
v_gene: TRBV19
j_gene: TRBJ2-2
abundance: .
CDR3aa: CASRGRGTGELFF
CDR3nt: TGTGCCAGTAGGGGGCGCGGGACCGGGGAGCTGTTTTTT

d_gene: .
v_gene: TRBV14
j_gene: TRBJ2-5
abundance: once
CDR3aa: CASSQVQAGVKTQYF
CDR3nt: TGTGCCAGCAGCCAAGTACAGGCAGGGGTAAAGACCCAGTACTTC

d_gene: .
v_gene: TRBV21-1
j_gene: TRBJ1-4
abundance: few
CDR3aa: CASSKGIGRGNEKLFF
CDR3nt: TGTGCCAGCAGCAAAGGAATCGGCAGGGGGAATGAAAAACTGTTTTTT

d_gene: .
v_gene: TRBV9
j_gene: TRBJ1-1
abundance: .
CDR3aa: CASSAVAMNTEAFF
CDR3nt: TGTGCCAGCAGCGCGGTGGCCATGAACACTGAAGCTTTCTTT

d_gene: .
v_gene: TRBV4-1
j_gene: TRBJ2-7
abundance: .
CDR3aa: CASSPQKPYEQYF
CDR3nt: TGCGCCAGCAGCCCACAGAAACCCTACGAGCAGTACTTC

d_gene: TRBD1
v_gene: TRBV4-1
j_gene: TRBJ2-1
abundance: .
CDR3aa: CASSQTGQGPYNEQFF
CDR3nt: TGCGCCAGCAGCCAGACAGGACAGGGGCCGTACAATGAGCAGTTCTTC

d_gene: .
v_gene: TRBV2
j_gene: TRBJ1-5
abundance: .
CDR3aa: CASSELGGGNQPQHF
CDR3nt: TGTGCCAGCAGTGAACTCGGGGGGGGTAATCAGCCCCAGCATTTT

d_gene: .
v_gene: TRBV9
j_gene: TRBJ1-1
abundance: once
CDR3aa: CASSVAPDPEGAEAFF
CDR3nt: TGTGCCAGCAGCGTAGCTCCGGACCCCGAGGGGGCTGAAGCTTTCTTT

d_gene: TRBD2
v_gene: TRBV5-6
j_gene: TRBJ2-1
abundance: .
CDR3aa: CASSLELAGGPYNEQFF
CDR3nt: TGTGCCAGCAGCTTAGAACTAGCGGGGGGCCCTTACAATGAGCAGTTCTTC

d_gene: .
v_gene: TRBV19
j_gene: TRBJ2-7
abundance: .
CDR3aa: CASSIGRVYEQYF
CDR3nt: TGTGCCAGTAGTATCGGTCGAGTGTACGAGCAGTACTTC

d_gene: TRBD1
v_gene: TRBV19
j_gene: TRBJ2-7
abundance: .
CDR3aa: CASSMGGGTGTFYEQYF
CDR3nt: TGTGCCAGTAGTATGGGAGGGGGGACAGGGACTTTCTACGAGCAGTACTTC

d_gene: .
v_gene: TRBV28
j_gene: TRBJ1-3
abundance: .
CDR3aa: CASRTGGGNTIYF
CDR3nt: TGTGCCAGCCGTACAGGAGGTGGAAACACCATATATTTT

d_gene: .
v_gene: TRBV7-6
j_gene: TRBJ2-1
abundance: .
CDR3aa: CASSLTGSLGEQFF
CDR3nt: TGTGCCAGCAGCCTCACCGGGAGCTTGGGTGAGCAGTTCTTC

d_gene: .
v_gene: TRBV6-1
j_gene: TRBJ2-7
abundance: .
CDR3aa: CASSEMGTAYEQYF
CDR3nt: TGTGCCAGCAGTGAAATGGGAACAGCGTACGAGCAGTACTTC

d_gene: .
v_gene: TRBV7-9
j_gene: TRBJ1-3
abundance: .
CDR3aa: CASSPTGLEDTIYF
CDR3nt: TGTGCCAGCAGCCCAACGGGACTTGAAGACACCATATATTTT

d_gene: .
v_gene: TRBV6-4
j_gene: TRBJ1-5
abundance: .
CDR3aa: CASRGPSYSNQPQHF
CDR3nt: TGTGCCAGCAGGGGCCCTTCATATAGCAATCAGCCCCAGCATTTT

d_gene: .
v_gene: TRBV29-1
j_gene: TRBJ2-5
abundance: .
CDR3aa: CSVTGLGETQYF
CDR3nt: TGCAGCGTTACCGGACTGGGAGAGACCCAGTACTTC

d_gene: .
v_gene: TRBV2
j_gene: TRBJ2-7
abundance: .
CDR3aa: CASSSRSYEQYF
CDR3nt: TGTGCCAGCAGCTCCAGAAGCTACGAGCAGTACTTC

d_gene: TRBD1
v_gene: TRBV5-4
j_gene: TRBJ2-7
abundance: .
CDR3aa: CASSFGQDQEGYEQYF
CDR3nt: TGTGCCAGCAGCTTCGGACAGGATCAAGAGGGATACGAGCAGTACTTC

d_gene: .
v_gene: TRBV9
j_gene: TRBJ1-1
abundance: .
CDR3aa: CASSLDRFGTEAFF
CDR3nt: TGTGCCAGCAGCCTCGACAGGTTTGGAACTGAAGCTTTCTTT

d_gene: .
v_gene: TRBV7-3
j_gene: TRBJ2-5
abundance: .
CDR3aa: CASSLTGAQQTQYF
CDR3nt: TGTGCCAGCAGCTTAACAGGAGCACAGCAGACCCAGTACTTC

d_gene: TRBD1
v_gene: TRBV6-1
j_gene: TRBJ1-1
abundance: .
CDR3aa: CASSEGQYTEAFF
CDR3nt: TGTGCCAGCAGCGAGGGACAGTACACTGAAGCTTTCTTT

d_gene: TRBD1
v_gene: TRBV10-3
j_gene: TRBJ2-3
abundance: .
CDR3aa: CAIGRTGITDTQYF
CDR3nt: TGTGCCATCGGCCGGACAGGGATCACAGATACGCAGTATTTT

d_gene: .
v_gene: TRBV2
j_gene: TRBJ1-2
abundance: medium-sized
CDR3aa: CASQPDGKGYTF
CDR3nt: TGTGCCAGCCAACCTGACGGGAAAGGCTACACCTTC

d_gene: .
v_gene: TRBV30
j_gene: TRBJ2-5
abundance: .
CDR3aa: CAWSVVGWSETQYF
CDR3nt: TGTGCCTGGAGTGTAGTAGGGTGGTCCGAGACCCAGTACTTC

d_gene: TRBD2
v_gene: TRBV4-1
j_gene: TRBJ2-4
abundance: .
CDR3aa: CASSPLAGEYNIQYF
CDR3nt: TGCGCCAGCAGCCCGTTAGCGGGAGAGTATAACATTCAGTACTTC

d_gene: TRBD2
v_gene: TRBV9
j_gene: TRBJ2-2
abundance: .
CDR3aa: CASSPFGREYDGELFF
CDR3nt: TGTGCCAGCAGCCCGTTTGGGCGGGAGTATGACGGGGAGCTGTTTTTT

d_gene: .
v_gene: TRBV25-1
j_gene: TRBJ2-6
abundance: .
CDR3aa: CASTGANVLTF
CDR3nt: TGTGCCAGCACCGGGGCCAACGTCCTGACTTTC

d_gene: .
v_gene: TRBV5-6
j_gene: TRBJ2-3
abundance: few
CDR3aa: CASSPEVRAGPWDTQYF
CDR3nt: TGTGCCAGCAGCCCCGAAGTTAGGGCTGGCCCGTGGGATACGCAGTATTTT

d_gene: .
v_gene: TRBV30
j_gene: TRBJ2-7
abundance: .
CDR3aa: CAWETGPWGPHEQYF
CDR3nt: TGTGCCTGGGAGACCGGGCCGTGGGGTCCCCACGAGCAGTACTTC

d_gene: .
v_gene: TRBV7-9
j_gene: TRBJ1-2
abundance: .
CDR3aa: CASSRSPRGKSYGYTF
CDR3nt: TGTGCCAGCAGCCGCTCTCCCCGGGGGAAGAGCTATGGCTACACCTTC

d_gene: .
v_gene: TRBV15
j_gene: TRBJ2-7
abundance: .
CDR3aa: CATSRDPIVGGRPYEQYF
CDR3nt: TGTGCCACCAGCAGAGATCCGATCGTCGGGGGGCGCCCCTACGAGCAGTACTTC